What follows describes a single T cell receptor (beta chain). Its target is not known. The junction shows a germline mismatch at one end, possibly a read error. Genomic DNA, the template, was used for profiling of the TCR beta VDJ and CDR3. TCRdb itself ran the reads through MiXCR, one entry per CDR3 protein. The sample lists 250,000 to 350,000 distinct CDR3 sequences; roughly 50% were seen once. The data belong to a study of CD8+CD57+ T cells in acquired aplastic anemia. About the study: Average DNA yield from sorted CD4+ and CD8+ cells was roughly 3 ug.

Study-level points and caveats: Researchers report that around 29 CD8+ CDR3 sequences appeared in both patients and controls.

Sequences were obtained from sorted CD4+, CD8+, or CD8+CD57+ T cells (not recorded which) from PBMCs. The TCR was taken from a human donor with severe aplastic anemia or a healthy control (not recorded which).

CDR3 in amino acids: CASRGWGAKDIQYF. The CDR3 DNA reads as TGTGCCAGCAGGGGCTGGGGGGCCAAAGACATTCAGTACTTC. This chain uses TRBV25-1 with TRBJ2-4; D tentatively fits TRBD1 or TRBD2 (6 bases each). CDR1 and CDR2 from the germline V gene are MGHDK and SYGVNS. The CDR3 is 14 amino acids.